Included here is one TCR beta chain sequence, with context. Its target is not known. The V and J ends lost 0 bases and 10 bases respectively, with 13 bases between them. Germline loops: CDR1 MNHEY, CDR2 SVGAGI. The CDR3 totals 14 residues. This specimen comes from a study of T cell responses to AZD1222 COVID-19 vaccine. General study results and limits: Spike-wide coverage was observed for vaccine-associated CD4 TCRs, with dominant responses at 160-218 and 743-854. Sampled repertoires all dated from after the peak T cell response. The study reported that nearly half of spike-specific TCRs target unmutated variant regions. There were mostly white British donors and more females than males, and clonal diversity was possibly underestimated.

Data came from immunoSEQ multiplex PCR; TCRdb stores just in-frame clones and leaves some out. Of about 140,000 clones listed, 90% to 95% are singletons. This TCR came from an adult who had recovered from COVID-19. The rearrangement uses TRBV6-5 and TRBJ2-1; D unresolved. The sequences come from peripheral blood, collected after recovery from COVID-19. CDR3 sequence reads: CASSYSQASAEQFF. CDR3 DNA: TGTGCCAGCAGTTACTCGCAAGCGTCAGCAGAGCAGTTCTTC.